Below, 25 T cell receptor beta chains from the same sample are listed, as sequenced in a study of blood T cell repertoires in COVID-19. Sequencing used immunoSEQ multiplex PCR; TCRdb keeps in-frame clones, though not all of them. The data show roughly 76,000 clones, more than 75% seen once. Sequenced input: peripheral blood. Every receptor here comes from a young woman with acute or convalescent COVID-19.

DNA for the CDR3: TGTGCCATCAGTGAGCCCCCAGGGATAAATGAAAAACTGTTTTTT. Residues: CAISEPPGINEKLFF. V is TRBV10-3 and J is TRBJ1-4, with D perhaps TRBD1 (5 bases). The CDR3 extends over 15 amino acids. V lost 2 bases to trimming and J lost 5 bases, with 12 bases between them. Germline values: CDR1 ENHRY, CDR2 SYGVKD.

The V and J genes are TRBV4-3 and TRBJ2-2; 7 bases are a match to TRBD2. The CDR3 contains 16 residues. V shed 4 bases, J shed 6 bases, and the junction held 11 bases outside the gene matches. CDR1 and CDR2 (germline): LGHNA, YSLEER. Written as DNA, the CDR3 is TGCGCCAGCAGCCCCGATGCGGGAGATTTACCCGGGGAGCTGTTTTTT. Translation gives CASSPDAGDLPGELFF.

The chain combines TRBV18 with TRBJ1-1, with D uncertain. CDR3 length equals 12 residues. Germline V CDR1 and CDR2: KGHSH, LQKENI. V lost 3 bases and J 2 bases, leaving 4 bases between the germline ends. In DNA, the CDR3 is TGTGCCAGCTCACCCCTTAACACTGAAGCTTTCTTT. Its protein product is CASSPLNTEAFF.

The chain combines TRBV3-1 (or the pseudogene TRBV3-2) with TRBJ2-7; 10 nucleotides line up with TRBD1. Germline V gene lookup returns CDR1 LGHDT and CDR2 YNNKEL (reference sequence). CDR3 length: 15 residues. The J segment lost 2 bases and the V segment lost 0 bases, leaving 1 base of the junction unmatched. CDR3 coding DNA: TGTGCCAGCAGCCAAGATGGGACAGGGGCCTACGAGCAGTACTTC. Translation gives CASSQDGTGAYEQYF.

This clone was recorded once. V and J are TRBV9 and TRBJ1-1; TRBD1 matches at 10 bases. The junction had 13 bases not matched to a gene; V was cut back by 4 bases and J by 4 bases. This CDR3 has 17 amino acids. Germline CDR1 SGDLS, CDR2 YYNGEE. The CDR3 DNA reads as TGTGCCAGCAGCTTTTGGACAGGGGGACTTCATGGCACTGAAGCTTTCTTT. Amino acid sequence: CASSFWTGGLHGTEAFF.

The genes are TRBV15 and TRBJ1-3, with D perhaps matching TRBD1 (5 bases). CDR3 length: 16 residues. CDR1 is LNHNV and CDR2 is YYDKDF in the germline V gene (reference sequence). Trimming removed 0 bases from V and 0 bases from J, with 9 bases in between. The CDR3, as DNA: TGTGCCACCAGCAGAGATTACCAGGGCTCTGGAAACACCATATATTTT. Translation: CATSRDYQGSGNTIYF. The variable domain in full, completed from reference TRBV15 and TRBJ1-3, reads DAMVIQNPRYQVTQFGKPVTLSCSQTLNHNVMYWYQQKSSQAPKLLFHYYDKDFNNEADTPDNFQSRRPNTSFCFLDIRSPGLGDTAMYLCATSRDYQGSGNTIYFGEGSWLTVV.

This CDR3 reads CASSWDRTREAFF. The CDR3 DNA is TGTGCCAGCAGTTGGGACAGAACGAGAGAAGCTTTCTTT. The chain joins TRBV6-2 or TRBV6-3 to TRBJ1-1; the match to TRBD1 covers 7 bases. V dropped 4 bases and J dropped 8; count of bases not matched to a gene: 7. The germline CDR1 and CDR2 sequences are MNHEY and SVGEGT. The CDR3 consists of 13 residues.

The V call is TRBV7-8, the J call TRBJ2-3, with 9 bases aligning to TRBD2. The germline V gene encodes CDR1 SGHVS and CDR2 FQNEAQ. The CDR3 is 18 residues long. V shed 2 bases and J 1 base; nucleotides not matched to a gene: 10. This CDR3 is CASSLWFKRGARTDTQYF. In DNA, the CDR3 is TGTGCCAGCAGCTTATGGTTTAAGCGGGGGGCTCGCACAGATACGCAGTATTTT.

This clone was seen just once. The chain's CDR3 is CASSYAGGRAGYTF. CDR3 coding DNA: TGTGCCAGCAGTTACGCGGGGGGGCGTGCTGGCTACACCTTC. The rearrangement joins TRBV6-5 to TRBJ1-2; the D gene is possibly TRBD1 (6 bases). The CDR3 totals 14 residues. V lost 2 bases and J 7 bases, leaving 14 bases between the germline ends. Germline CDR1 and CDR2: MNHEY and SVGAGI.

The V gene is TRBV5-1, the J gene TRBJ2-7, with 10 bases matching TRBD2. After removal of 4 bases from V and 4 bases from J, the junction contained 2 bases not matched to a gene. The CDR3 totals 13 residues. The germline V gene has CDR1 SGHRS and CDR2 YFSETQ. The CDR3 bases are TGCGCCAGCAGCGAGGGACTAGCGTACGAGCAGTACTTC. Amino acid sequence: CASSEGLAYEQYF.

The chain couples TRBV3-1 (or the pseudogene TRBV3-2) to TRBJ1-1; D may be TRBD1 (6 bases). The CDR3 has 16 residues. Germline V CDR1 and CDR2: LGHDT, YNNKEL (reference sequence). V lost 6 bases and J lost 6, with 23 bases in between. In DNA form, the CDR3 reads TGTGCCAGCAGGGCCTCGGACAGTCGTCTTTCTGCTGAAGCTTTCTTT. It codes for CASRASDSRLSAEAFF.

This sequence joins TRBV9 and TRBJ1-1; TRBD1 matches 9 bases. The length of the CDR3 is 15 residues. Trimming at V came to 4 bases and at J to 6 bases, leaving 10 bases not matched to a gene. Germline V gene lookup returns CDR1 SGDLS and CDR2 YYNGEE. CDR3 bases: TGTGCCAGCAGCTCCTCGGACAGGGGTTACGCTGAAGCTTTCTTT. This gives the protein CASSSSDRGYAEAFF.

Here the CDR3 reads CASSQDGPDTQYF. The DNA for the CDR3 is TGTGCCAGCAGCCAAGATGGGCCGGATACGCAGTATTTT. The chain links TRBV4-2 to TRBJ2-3; D is unresolved. Per germline, CDR1 LGHNA and CDR2 YNFKEQ. The CDR3 covers 13 residues. Trimming cost V 0 bases and J 6 bases, with 7 bases left between them.

The genes are TRBV18 and TRBJ1-1; D unclear. Germline CDR1 is KGHSH and CDR2 is LQKENI. The CDR3 totals 15 residues. Trimming left V 2 bases short and J 0 bases short, with 10 bases between. In DNA, the CDR3 is TGTGCCAGCTCACCAAGCGGGCACATGAACACTGAAGCTTTCTTT. Residues: CASSPSGHMNTEAFF.

The genes are TRBV5-1 and TRBJ2-3, with D possibly being TRBD2 (6 bases). This CDR3 has 15 amino acids. Germline lookup yields CDR1 SGHRS and CDR2 YFSETQ. V was pared by 4 bases and J by 6 bases, with 18 bases between. Written as DNA, the CDR3 is TGCGCCAGCAGCCCAATAGCGGAGGAGCCGGATACGCAGTATTTT. Residues: CASSPIAEEPDTQYF.

This clone has a single count. This chain joins TRBV7-9 and TRBJ2-1; tentative D call: TRBD2 (6 bases). The length of the CDR3 is 12 residues. Germline V CDR1 and CDR2: SEHNR, FQNEAQ (reference sequence). Trimming left V 5 bases short and J 7 bases short, with 9 bases between. The CDR3 DNA reads TGTGCCAGCAGCCCCGGAGGGAATGAGCAGTTCTTC. Encoded protein: CASSPGGNEQFF.

The chain employs TRBV15 and TRBJ2-1; 9 positions agree with TRBD1. The ends lost 0 bases at V and 7 bases at J; junction bases unmatched: 7. Germline V gene data show CDR1 as LNHNV and CDR2 as YYDKDF (reference sequence). This CDR3 spans 16 amino acids. Here the CDR3 reads CATSRDRGTGRNEQFF. The CDR3 coding sequence is TGTGCCACCAGCAGAGATCGGGGGACAGGGAGGAATGAGCAGTTCTTC.

The V call is TRBV19, the J call TRBJ1-5; tentative D call: TRBD1 (5 bases). The length of the CDR3 is 13 residues. CDR1 is LNHDA and CDR2 is SQIVND in the germline V gene (reference sequence). Trimming stripped 3 bases from V and 4 bases from J, with 7 bases between. In nucleotides, the CDR3 is TGTGCCAGTAGTATTAGGGGTAATCAGCCCCAGCATTTT. This sequence encodes CASSIRGNQPQHF.

This clone came up once. This chain links TRBV2 with TRBJ2-7; D is unclear. The CDR3 is 15 amino acids. V dropped 4 bases and J dropped 0 bases, with 13 bases sitting between them. In germline, CDR1 is SNHLY, CDR2 FYNNEI. CDR3 in DNA: TGTGCCAGCAGTGCTTCAGTCCCGTCCTCCTACGAGCAGTACTTC. This codes for CASSASVPSSYEQYF.

This clone has more than one count but fewer than ten. The sample holds other DNA sequences that translate to the same CDR3. The chain combines TRBV9 with TRBJ1-1, with D possibly being TRBD1 (6 bases). The ends were cut back, 4 bases at V and 1 base at J, with 11 bases in the middle. CDR1 is SGDLS, CDR2 YYNGEE, per germline. The CDR3 is 14 amino acids. The CDR3 nucleotides read TGTGCCAGCAGCCCGCAGGGGACGAACACTGAAGCTTTCTTT. This codes for CASSPQGTNTEAFF. Full variable domain (outside the CDR3, taken from reference TRBV9 and TRBJ1-1): DSGVTQTPKHLITATGQRVTLRCSPRSGDLSVYWYQQSLDQGLQFLIQYYNGEERAKGNILERFSAQQFPDLHSELNLSSLELGDSALYFCASSPQGTNTEAFFGQGTRLTVV.

The gene calls are TRBV6-5 and TRBJ2-3, with D maybe TRBD2 (6 bases). V was cut by 6 bases and J by 2 bases, with 12 bases left in between. This CDR3 is built from 14 residues. Germline V gene lookup returns CDR1 MNHEY and CDR2 SVGAGI. CDR3 protein: CASRGSRDTDTQYF. The CDR3 coding sequence is TGTGCCAGCAGGGGGTCGCGGGACACAGATACGCAGTATTTT.

This chain links TRBV5-1 with TRBJ2-5, with D perhaps matching TRBD1 (6 bases). V lost 3 bases and J lost 1, with 10 bases in between. The V gene's germline CDR1 is SGHRS and CDR2 YFSETQ. This CDR3 has 14 amino acids. This CDR3 is CASSSQGFQETQYF. The CDR3 DNA is TGCGCCAGCAGCTCACAGGGTTTCCAAGAGACCCAGTACTTC.

The J gene is TRBJ1-5, the V gene TRBV4-1; the D gene is possibly TRBD1 (5 bases). The V end was cut by 0 bases, the J end by 7 bases, with 10 bases between. The CDR3 sequence is 14 residues long. In germline, CDR1 is MGHRA, CDR2 YSYEKL. The CDR3 DNA follows: TGCGCCAGCAGCCAAGAAGGAGGGACCCAGCCCCAGCATTTT. Translated, it gives CASSQEGGTQPQHF.

This chain links TRBV3-1 (or the pseudogene TRBV3-2) with TRBJ2-1; 9 nucleotides match TRBD2. CDR1 is LGHDT and CDR2 is YNNKEL in the germline V gene (reference sequence). V shed 1 base and J 7 bases; nucleotides not matched to a gene: 8. The CDR3 length is 16 residues. The DNA for the CDR3 is TGTGCCAGCAGCCAAGTTTTCGCGGGAGGGCCAAATGAGCAGTTCTTC. Its translation is CASSQVFAGGPNEQFF.

This rearrangement joins TRBV6-6 to TRBJ2-7, with TRBD1 matching over 11 bases. CDR1 and CDR2 from the germline V gene are MNHNY and SVGAGI (reference sequence). This CDR3 has 14 residues. Germline trimming cut 6 bases from V and 0 bases from J; bases unmatched to any gene: 1. The CDR3 region is CASSGQGASYEQYF. The CDR3 bases are TGTGCCAGCAGCGGACAGGGGGCCTCCTACGAGCAGTACTTC.